This T cell receptor beta chain emerged from a study of T cells in Graves' hyperthyroidism and ophthalmopathy. Overall study findings and caveats: Blood also contained most expanded thyroid clonotypes above 0.001.

Patients aged 18 to 65 had newly diagnosed hyperthyroidism lasting under 2 months. Orbital computed tomography, thyroid ultrasound, serum thyroxine and TRAb, and clinical symptoms together informed the diagnoses. The CDR3 runs to 14 residues. The germline gives CDR1 LNHNV, CDR2 YYDKDF (reference sequence). After removal of 5 bases from V and 5 bases from J, the junction contained 7 bases not matched to a gene. Worth noting for this clonotype: Antigen unknown.

Amplified regions were TCR beta CDR3 sequences from RNA transcripts. Researchers ran a first-round RT-PCR on the TCR CDR3 using the HTBI primer set. One entry per CDR3 protein results from TCRdb running MiXCR on the multiplex PCR reads. In the table there are about 400,000 distinct CDR3 sequences, roughly 13% of which are singletons. The sequenced sample was blood. The TCR originated in a woman between 18 and 29 years old with Graves' hyperthyroidism. The rearrangement joins TRBV15 to TRBJ2-5, with 8 bases aligning to TRBD1. The CDR3 DNA sequence: TGTGCCACCAGCCGCCGGACAGGGCAGGAGACCCAGTACTTC. The encoded protein is CATSRRTGQETQYF.